Following are 21 T cell receptor beta chains from one sample sequenced in a study of T cells in tuberculosis listed by TCRdb under 2018. Library preparation used the immunoSEQ multiplex PCR assay. TCRdb re-hosts the immuneACCESS table, in-frame sequences only. Its copies lack some clones; in the studies checked, an unresolved V gene accounts for under half of them, and the cause for the rest is not known. The sample yields about 36,000 clones; more than 85% were counted once. The top ten constitute over 6.5% of the sample. The sequencing input was PBMCs. The receptors come from a donor aged 10-29 years with latent tuberculosis or without tuberculosis infection.

The chain is built from TRBV30 and TRBJ2-7, with 7 nucleotides matching TRBD2. CDR3 length: 14 residues. In germline, CDR1 is GTSNPN, CDR2 SVGIG (reference sequence). The V segment lost 5 bases and the J segment 0 bases; nucleotides outside the gene matches: 7. The CDR3 nucleotides are TGTGCCTGGGAAACGGGGGGTAACTCCTACGAGCAGTACTTC. This encodes CAWETGGNSYEQYF.

The chain uses TRBV27 and TRBJ2-7; D is unclear. Trimming shortened V by 5 bases and J by 2 bases, and 13 bases separated the two germline ends. The CDR3 length is 14 residues. From germline, CDR1 is MNHEY and CDR2 SMNVEV (reference sequence). This chain's CDR3 is CASSGRGAAYEQYF. CDR3 bases: TGTGCCAGCAGTGGAAGAGGAGCAGCCTACGAGCAGTACTTC.

This chain connects TRBV28 to TRBJ1-2; 9 bases map to TRBD1. Unmatched junction bases numbered 3, after V lost 1 base and J lost 6 bases. Germline assignment: CDR1 MDHEN and CDR2 SYDVKM. The CDR3 spans 14 residues. The CDR3 DNA reads as TGTGCCAGCAGTTTATTTTGGGACAGGGATGGCTACACCTTC. As protein: CASSLFWDRDGYTF.

The chain carries TRBV6-6 and TRBJ2-7; D may be TRBD2 (5 bases). Trimming stripped 2 bases from V and 1 base from J, with 12 bases between. The CDR3 is 15 residues long. The germline gives CDR1 MNHNY, CDR2 SVGAGI (reference sequence). Written as DNA, the CDR3 is TGTGCCAGCAGTTACACCCCGACGGGATCCTACGAGCAGTACTTC. Translating it yields CASSYTPTGSYEQYF.

J is TRBJ1-5 and V is TRBV7-2; tentatively, D is TRBD1 (5 bases). Deletions cut 4 bases from V and 4 bases from J, with 5 bases between. Per germline, CDR1 SGHTA and CDR2 FQGNSA. This CDR3 has 12 residues. The CDR3 here is CASSSGNQPQHF. The CDR3 DNA follows: TGTGCCAGCAGCTCAGGGAATCAGCCCCAGCATTTT.

The V and J genes are TRBV5-1 and TRBJ1-6; tentative D call: TRBD1 (6 bases). The CDR3 loop spans 14 amino acids. V lost 1 base and J lost 6, with 8 bases in between. CDR1 and CDR2 from the germline V gene are SGHRS and YFSETQ. For the CDR3, the DNA is TGCGCCAGCAGCTTGAGGACAGCTAATTCACCCCTCCACTTT. Protein: CASSLRTANSPLHF.

The chain recombines TRBV6-5 with TRBJ2-3; 7 bases are shared with TRBD2. V shed 7 bases and J 5 bases; nucleotides not matched to a gene: 12. Germline V CDR1 and CDR2: MNHEY, SVGAGI. This CDR3 has 15 residues. CDR3 protein: CASTPSGGSGDTQYF. The DNA for the CDR3 is TGTGCCAGCACTCCATCCGGGGGGTCAGGAGATACGCAGTATTTT.

This chain connects TRBV29-1 to TRBJ1-1; TRBD1 matches 9 bases. From germline, CDR1 is SQVTM and CDR2 ANQGSEA. The trim removed 5 bases at V and 5 bases at J, leaving 6 bases unmatched. This CDR3 contains 13 residues. The CDR3 DNA reads TGCAGCGTTACCATACAGGGGGCGACTGAAGCTTTCTTT. It is translated as CSVTIQGATEAFF.

The chain is built from TRBV13 and TRBJ2-1; 10 bases line up with TRBD1. Per the germline V gene, CDR1 is PRHDT and CDR2 is FYEKMQ (reference sequence). V dropped 3 bases and J dropped 4; count of bases not matched to a gene: 6. CDR3 length: 16 residues. The DNA of the CDR3 is TGTGCCAGCAGCTTTAGACAGGGGGCGGGATACAATGAGCAGTTCTTC. It translates to CASSFRQGAGYNEQFF.

The rearrangement joins TRBV9 to TRBJ1-3; D ambiguous. Per germline, CDR1 SGDLS and CDR2 YYNGEE. V lost 4 bases and J lost 0, with 5 bases in between. This CDR3 is built from 13 residues. In nucleotides, the CDR3 is TGTGCCAGCAGCCCCCTCTCTGGAAACACCATATATTTT. Protein product: CASSPLSGNTIYF.

V usage is TRBV19 and J usage is TRBJ1-6; no clear D gene. Deletions cut 8 bases from V and 13 bases from J, with 18 bases between. The germline gives CDR1 LNHDA, CDR2 SQIVND (reference sequence). The CDR3 loop spans 13 amino acids. CDR3 in DNA: TGTGCCAGTCTATATCGGGTGGATGCGCCCCTCCACTTT. Translation: CASLYRVDAPLHF.

CDR3 DNA: TGCGCCAGCAGCGTCCAAGCGGGGGGTCTGGATAATGAGCAGTTCTTC. The encoded protein is CASSVQAGGLDNEQFF. The V call is TRBV4-1, the J call TRBJ2-1, with 9 bases that match TRBD2. V dropped 5 bases and J dropped 7; count of bases not matched to a gene: 12. The CDR3 is 16 amino acids. In germline, CDR1 is MGHRA, CDR2 YSYEKL.

V is TRBV5-6 and J is TRBJ2-1; TRBD1 matches 10 bases. V dropped 7 bases and J dropped 7; count of bases not matched to a gene: 8. The CDR3 consists of 14 residues. CDR1 and CDR2 from the germline V gene are SGHDT and YYEEEE. CDR3 bases: TGTGCCAGCCGAGCGGGACAGGGGAGGAATGAGCAGTTCTTC. As protein: CASRAGQGRNEQFF.

The rearrangement uses TRBV5-6 and TRBJ1-4; TRBD1 matches at 9 bases. V was clipped by 3 bases and J by 1 base; unmatched bases: 4. The CDR3 runs 16 residues. From germline, CDR1 is SGHDT and CDR2 YYEEEE. This chain's CDR3 is CASSSTGGRTNEKLFF. The CDR3 DNA reads as TGTGCCAGCAGCTCGACAGGGGGAAGAACTAATGAAAAACTGTTTTTT. Using reference TRBV5-6 and TRBJ1-4 for the parts outside the CDR3, the full variable domain is DAGVTQSPTHLIKTRGQQVTLRCSPKSGHDTVSWYQQALGQGPQFIFQYYEEEERQRGNFPDRFSGHQFPNYSSELNVNALLLGDSALYLCASSSTGGRTNEKLFFGSGTQLSVL.

V usage is TRBV29-1 and J usage is TRBJ2-3; 7 nucleotides agree with TRBD1. The CDR3 is 16 residues long. Germline V CDR1 and CDR2: SQVTM, ANQGSEA. J gave up 1 base and V 4 bases, and 11 bases lay outside the gene matches. This chain's CDR3 is CSVGLPGRGRTDTQYF. DNA of the CDR3: TGCAGCGTTGGCCTACCGGGAAGGGGGCGCACAGATACGCAGTATTTT.

The rearrangement joins TRBV7-9 to TRBJ1-2; D not resolved. CDR3 length equals 16 residues. V lost 2 bases and J 0 bases, leaving 13 bases between the germline ends. Germline CDR1 SEHNR, CDR2 FQNEAQ (reference sequence). In DNA form, the CDR3 reads TGTGCCAGCAGCTTACCCCTTACACCTTCTAACTATGGCTACACCTTC. This codes for CASSLPLTPSNYGYTF.

This chain links TRBV19 with TRBJ2-3; D may be TRBD1 (5 bases). With 5 bases removed from V and 4 bases from J, the gap between germline ends came to 13 bases. From germline, CDR1 is LNHDA and CDR2 SQIVND (reference sequence). This CDR3 region has 14 residues. The chain's CDR3 is CASSWAGPADTQYF. The CDR3, as DNA: TGTGCCAGTAGTTGGGCAGGGCCCGCAGATACGCAGTATTTT.

The chain carries TRBV2 and TRBJ2-3; 11 nucleotides align to TRBD2. The CDR3 covers 16 residues. Germline trimming cut 7 bases from V and 2 bases from J; bases unmatched to any gene: 8. Germline CDR1 and CDR2: SNHLY and FYNNEI. CDR3 residues: CASTPGTSGFTDTQYF. The DNA for the CDR3 is TGTGCCAGCACTCCCGGGACTAGCGGCTTCACAGATACGCAGTATTTT.

This chain connects TRBV28 to TRBJ2-5; 7 bases are a match to TRBD1. The trim removed 3 bases at V and 5 bases at J, leaving 9 bases unmatched. The CDR3 is made up of 15 amino acids. Germline V gene sequence: CDR1 MDHEN, CDR2 SYDVKM. CDR3 amino acids: CASSFGTTGEETQYF. The CDR3 DNA reads TGTGCCAGCAGTTTTGGGACCACAGGGGAGGAGACCCAGTACTTC.

The V call is TRBV6-1, the J call TRBJ1-1, with D perhaps matching TRBD1 (6 bases). The CDR3 is 15 amino acids. V was cut by 4 bases and J by 2 bases, with 14 bases left in between. In germline, CDR1 is MNHNS, CDR2 SASEGT. The CDR3 DNA sequence: TGTGCCAGCAGTGTGGGGACAACGGGAAACACTGAAGCTTTCTTT. Protein product: CASSVGTTGNTEAFF.

This clone has more than one count but fewer than ten. CDR3 sequence reads: CASSSPLALNTEAFF. CDR3 sequence (DNA): TGTGCCAGCAGTTCCCCACTTGCATTGAACACTGAAGCTTTCTTT. This chain uses TRBV28 with TRBJ1-1; no clear D. Trimming pared 4 bases from V and 0 bases from J, leaving 12 bases between. Germline V gene sequence: CDR1 MDHEN, CDR2 SYDVKM. The CDR3 loop spans 15 amino acids.